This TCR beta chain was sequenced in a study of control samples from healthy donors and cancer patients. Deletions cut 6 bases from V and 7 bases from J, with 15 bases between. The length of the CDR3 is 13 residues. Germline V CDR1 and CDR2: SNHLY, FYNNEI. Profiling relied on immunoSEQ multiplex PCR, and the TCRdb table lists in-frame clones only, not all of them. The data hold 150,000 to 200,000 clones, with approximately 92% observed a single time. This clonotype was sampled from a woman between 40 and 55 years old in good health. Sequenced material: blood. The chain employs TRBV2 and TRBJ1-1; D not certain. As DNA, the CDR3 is TGTGCCAGCAGAAAAGGGTCACACATTGAAGCTTTCTTT. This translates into CASRKGSHIEAFF.